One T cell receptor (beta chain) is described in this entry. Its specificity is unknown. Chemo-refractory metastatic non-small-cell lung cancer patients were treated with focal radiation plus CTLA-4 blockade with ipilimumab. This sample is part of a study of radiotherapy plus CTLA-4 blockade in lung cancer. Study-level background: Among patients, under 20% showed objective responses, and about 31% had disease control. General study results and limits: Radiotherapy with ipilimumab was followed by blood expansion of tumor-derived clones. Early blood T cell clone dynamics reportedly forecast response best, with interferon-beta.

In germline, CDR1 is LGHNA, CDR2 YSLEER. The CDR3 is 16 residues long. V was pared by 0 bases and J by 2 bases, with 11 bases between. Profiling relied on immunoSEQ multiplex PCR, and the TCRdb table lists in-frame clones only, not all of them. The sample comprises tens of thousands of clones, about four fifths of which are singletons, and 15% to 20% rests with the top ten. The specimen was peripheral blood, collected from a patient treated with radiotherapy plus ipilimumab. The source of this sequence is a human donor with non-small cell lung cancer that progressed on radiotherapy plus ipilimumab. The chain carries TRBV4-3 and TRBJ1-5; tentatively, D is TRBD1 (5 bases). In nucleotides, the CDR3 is TGCGCCAGCAGCCAAGATCTGGGGCCTGGCAATCAGCCCCAGCATTTT. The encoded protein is CASSQDLGPGNQPQHF.